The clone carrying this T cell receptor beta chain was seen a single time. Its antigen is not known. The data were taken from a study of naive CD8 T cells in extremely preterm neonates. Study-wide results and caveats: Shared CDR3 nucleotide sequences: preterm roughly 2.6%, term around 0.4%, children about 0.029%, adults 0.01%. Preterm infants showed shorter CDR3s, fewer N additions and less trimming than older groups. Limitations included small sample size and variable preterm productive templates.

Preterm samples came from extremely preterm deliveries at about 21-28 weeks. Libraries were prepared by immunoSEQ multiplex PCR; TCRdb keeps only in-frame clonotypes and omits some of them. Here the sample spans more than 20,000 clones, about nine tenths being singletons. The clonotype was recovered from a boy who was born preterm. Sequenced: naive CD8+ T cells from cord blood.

CDR3 in DNA: TGTGCCACCCCTTTAGGAAGTGGCTACACCTTC. This gives the protein CATPLGSGYTF. V gene TRBV6-6 combines with J gene TRBJ1-2; D remains ambiguous. Per germline, CDR1 MNHNY and CDR2 SVGAGI (reference sequence). The CDR3 extends over 11 amino acids. The V end lost 10 bases, the J end lost 7 bases, and 13 bases lay between the germline ends.